The sample holds one count of the clone carrying this T cell receptor (beta chain). This CDR3 is built from 12 residues. Germline V gene lookup returns CDR1 MGHDK and CDR2 SYGVNS. Between the trimmed V and J ends, which lost 6 bases and 6 bases, there was a span of 11 bases. This entry comes from a study of technical replicates of blood from several donors. Data came from immunoSEQ multiplex PCR; TCRdb stores just in-frame clones and leaves some out. The sample lists 75,000 to 95,000 clones, around nine tenths occurring once. The origin of this receptor is a human donor in good health. Sequenced material: T cells isolated from PBMCs. The chain links TRBV25-1 to TRBJ1-2; D is uncertain. CDR3 sequence reads: CASSLESHGYTF. Written as DNA, the CDR3 is TGTGCCAGCAGCCTCGAGAGCCATGGCTACACCTTC.